This TCR beta chain was found in a study of T cells in Graves' hyperthyroidism and ophthalmopathy. Study-level results: Onset of ophthalmopathy came a median approximately 6.5 months after the model predicted it.

Amplification of TCR beta CDR3 regions used RNA as the template. A set of HTBI primers served as the primers for a first-round RT-PCR of the TCR CDR3. TCRdb redid the calling of the multiplex PCR reads with MiXCR, one entry per CDR3 protein. The data hold 560,000 or so distinct CDR3 sequences, with 15% to 20% observed a single time. Germline CDR1 and CDR2: KGHSH and LQKENI. The CDR3 has 13 residues. V lost 2 bases and J 7 bases, leaving 11 bases between the germline ends. About this clonotype: The target antigen is unknown.

Material for sequencing was blood. The chain combines TRBV18 with TRBJ1-2, with D tentatively TRBD1 (6 bases). This receptor was taken from a man aged 40-50 years with Graves' ophthalmopathy. The CDR3 DNA follows: TGTGCCAGCTCACCAATCCAGGGGAGTGGCTACACCTTC. It codes for CASSPIQGSGYTF. The whole variable domain, remainder taken from reference TRBV18 and TRBJ1-2, is NAGVMQNPRHLVRRRGQEARLRCSPMKGHSHVYWYRQLPEEGLKFMVYLQKENIIDESGMPKERFSAEFPKEGPSILRIQQVVRGDSAAYFCASSPIQGSGYTFGSGTRLTVV.